The 21 T cell receptor beta chains given below trace back to one sample, sequenced in a study of identical twins. TCRdb re-analysed the 5' RACE reads in MiXCR, keeping a single row per CDR3 protein. Of 700,000 to 950,000 distinct CDR3 sequences listed, approximately 13% were seen once; the top ten hold 1.5% to 2%. These same data were also listed under a study on yellow fever vaccine responses in identical twins.

Sequencing was carried out using PBMCs. These receptors all come from a woman under 30 in good health.

This clonotype was counted only a few times. The chain links TRBV6-4 to TRBJ2-3; D gene unclear. Per the germline V gene, CDR1 is MRHNA and CDR2 is SNTAGT. The CDR3 extends over 15 amino acids. Trimming removed 3 bases from V and 3 bases from J, with 13 bases in between. CDR3 region: CASSEARVGTDTQYF. For the CDR3, the DNA is TGTGCCAGCAGTGAAGCTAGGGTCGGAACAGATACGCAGTATTTT.

This clonotype was observed a handful of times. The genes are TRBV10-3 and TRBJ2-3; TRBD2 aligns across 7 bases. CDR1 and CDR2 (germline): ENHRY, SYGVKD. The length of the CDR3 is 16 residues. V lost 7 bases, J lost 2 bases, and 12 bases stayed unmatched. The CDR3 nucleotides read TGTGCCATCAAGGCCTCGCTAGCGGAGCACACAGATACGCAGTATTTT. This codes for CAIKASLAEHTDTQYF.

This clonotype was detected many times. This sequence joins TRBV29-1 and TRBJ2-7; no clear D. The CDR3 runs 11 residues. The V gene lost 4 bases and the J gene lost 4 bases, with 8 bases spanning the gap. The germline gives CDR1 SQVTM, CDR2 ANQGSEA. The CDR3: CSVGVGYEQYF. CDR3 in DNA: TGCAGCGTTGGAGTTGGATACGAGCAGTACTTC.

This clonotype was detected only a few times. The chain recombines TRBV12-3 or TRBV12-4 with TRBJ1-2; 7 nucleotides align to TRBD1. CDR3 length: 13 amino acids. After removal of 7 bases from V and 4 bases from J, the junction contained 6 bases not matched to a gene. The CDR3 here is CASKRTGLYGYTF. The CDR3 DNA sequence: TGTGCCAGCAAACGGACAGGCCTCTATGGCTACACCTTC.

The CDR3 DNA follows: TGTGCCAGCAGCGACACCCGGGGGGCCCAGCATTTT. Its translation: CASSDTRGAQHF. The V and J genes are TRBV9 and TRBJ1-5; maybe TRBD1 (5 bases). The CDR3 sequence is 12 residues long. With 3 bases removed from V and 11 bases from J, the gap between germline ends came to 12 bases. CDR1 is SGDLS and CDR2 is YYNGEE in the germline V gene.

This clonotype was picked up a small number of times. This rearrangement joins TRBV7-6 to TRBJ2-1, with unresolved D. The CDR3 runs 17 residues. Per germline, CDR1 SGHVS and CDR2 FNYEAQ. V was trimmed by 2 bases and J by 5 bases, leaving 19 bases between them. The CDR3 region has the DNA TGTGCCAGCAGCTTAACGGCGAAAAATGTCTTGGACAATGAGCAGTTCTTC. As protein: CASSLTAKNVLDNEQFF.

This clonotype was seen a handful of times. The V gene is TRBV20-1, the J gene TRBJ2-7, with D possibly being TRBD2 (7 bases). CDR1 and CDR2 (germline): DFQATT, SNEGSKA (reference sequence). The CDR3 consists of 14 residues. Trimming took 3 bases from V and 3 from J, leaving 15 bases between them. The CDR3 DNA sequence: TGCAGTGCTAGCCGAACGGGGGGCTACTACGAGCAGTACTTC. Amino acid sequence: CSASRTGGYYEQYF.

The V call is TRBV18, the J call TRBJ2-1, with TRBD2 matching 14 bases. V gave up 1 base and J gave up 1 base; unmatched junction bases: 9. Germline values: CDR1 KGHSH, CDR2 LQKENI. The CDR3 sequence is 20 residues long. The CDR3 loop reads CASSPQSGLAGDRSYNEQFF. Written as DNA, the CDR3 is TGTGCCAGCTCACCACAGTCGGGACTAGCGGGGGACCGATCCTACAATGAGCAGTTCTTC.

V and J are TRBV19 and TRBJ2-2, with a possible D match to TRBD2 (5 bases). Trimming stripped 7 bases from V and 6 bases from J, with 9 bases between. Per the germline V gene, CDR1 is LNHDA and CDR2 is SQIVND (reference sequence). The CDR3 totals 12 residues. In nucleotides, the CDR3 is TGTGCCAGTAAGCGGACCCCCGGGGAGCTGTTTTTT. Protein sequence: CASKRTPGELFF.

This clonotype showed up just a few times. This chain links TRBV20-1 with TRBJ1-1; D is ambiguous. This CDR3 region has 11 residues. Germline CDR1 DFQATT, CDR2 SNEGSKA (reference sequence). V was trimmed by 1 base and J by 6 bases, leaving 6 bases between them. The CDR3 nucleotides are TGCAGTGCTAGAGGTAGCGCTGAAGCTTTCTTT. This encodes CSARGSAEAFF.

This clonotype was picked up many times. The J gene is TRBJ1-6, the V gene TRBV4-1; the D is unclear. The V and J ends lost 2 bases and 8 bases respectively, with 13 bases between them. This CDR3 is 15 amino acids long. Germline V gene lookup returns CDR1 MGHRA and CDR2 YSYEKL. In DNA, the CDR3 is TGCGCCAGCAGCCAAATGACGCAAGGGTATTCACCCCTCCACTTT. Residues: CASSQMTQGYSPLHF.

Only a few counts were recorded for this clonotype. V and J are TRBV12-3 or TRBV12-4 and TRBJ2-5; D could derive from TRBD1 or TRBD2 (5 bases each). This CDR3 spans 14 amino acids. Trimming took 7 bases from V and 9 from J, leaving 21 bases between them. The CDR3 DNA reads TGTGCCAGCACCTGGGGGTCTGCGACGGGGTCCCAGTACTTC. Residues: CASTWGSATGSQYF.

This clonotype has a handful of counts. The genes are TRBV7-8 and TRBJ2-6, with D possibly TRBD2 on 5 matching bases. Germline V gene lookup returns CDR1 SGHVS and CDR2 FQNEAQ. Trimming removed 4 bases from V and 4 bases from J, with 14 bases in between. This CDR3 contains 16 residues. The CDR3 protein is CASSSKSSFGANVLTF. Here the CDR3 DNA reads TGTGCCAGCAGCTCAAAATCTAGCTTCGGGGCCAACGTCCTGACTTTC.

This clonotype was found a few times. The V call is TRBV28, the J call TRBJ2-3, with 12 positions matching TRBD2. This CDR3 region has 17 residues. Trimming took 2 bases from V and 4 from J; bases not matched to a gene: 7. Germline V gene lookup returns CDR1 MDHEN and CDR2 SYDVKM. The CDR3 DNA sequence: TGTGCCAGCAGTTTACTTTCTAGCGGGAGGGTGGCAGATACGCAGTATTTT. Its translation: CASSLLSSGRVADTQYF.

A few counts support this clonotype. This chain connects TRBV4-1 to TRBJ2-5; 9 nucleotides align to TRBD2. CDR1 is MGHRA and CDR2 is YSYEKL in the germline V gene. V shed 0 bases, J shed 3 bases, and the junction held 8 bases outside the gene matches. The CDR3 has 17 residues. The CDR3 protein is CASSQDVAGALKETQYF. The CDR3 region has the DNA TGCGCCAGCAGCCAAGATGTAGCGGGAGCTCTGAAAGAGACCCAGTACTTC.

In its sample, this clonotype was seen a few times. The chain links TRBV20-1 to TRBJ2-7, with D perhaps TRBD1 (6 bases). Between the trimmed V and J ends, which lost 5 bases and 4 bases, there was a span of 12 bases. The CDR3 spans 12 residues. Germline-derived CDR1 and CDR2 are DFQATT and SNEGSKA (reference sequence). CDR3 bases: TGCAGTGCTTCCGCCGGACAGTACGAGCAGTACGTC. Its protein product is CSASAGQYEQYV.

This clonotype occurred many times. The V call is TRBV7-9, the J call TRBJ2-7; D gene unclear. With 6 bases removed from V and 5 bases from J, the gap between germline ends came to 5 bases. Looked up from germline, CDR1 is SEHNR and CDR2 is FQNEAQ (reference sequence). There are 10 residues in the CDR3. The CDR3 DNA reads TGTGCCAGCAGTGGGCACGAGCAGTACTTC. Translating gives CASSGHEQYF.

V usage is TRBV12-3 or TRBV12-4 and J usage is TRBJ2-3; 8 nucleotides align to TRBD2. The ends lost 3 bases at V and 6 bases at J; junction bases unmatched: 11. The CDR3 length is 16 residues. CDR3: CASSLPLGRGGDTQYF. For the CDR3, the DNA is TGTGCCAGCAGTTTGCCCCTTGGGCGCGGGGGGGATACGCAGTATTTT.

This clonotype was found a few times. The chain joins TRBV10-3 to TRBJ1-2; TRBD1 might be the D (5 bases). V was shortened by 0 bases and J by 0 bases, with 5 bases between the two germline ends. Germline values: CDR1 ENHRY, CDR2 SYGVKD. This CDR3 comprises 14 residues. The CDR3 region is CAISESGPNYGYTF. The CDR3 DNA reads TGTGCCATCAGTGAGTCGGGACCTAACTATGGCTACACCTTC.

The chain uses TRBV4-1 and TRBJ2-1; 11 bases are shared with TRBD2. This CDR3 is 15 amino acids long. The germline gives CDR1 MGHRA, CDR2 YSYEKL. V was pared by 1 base and J by 10 bases, with 6 bases of the junction left unmatched. The CDR3 bases are TGCGCCAGCAGCCAAGTATTTACTAGCGGGAGAGAGCAGTTCTTC. It yields the protein CASSQVFTSGREQFF.

CDR3 nucleotide sequence: TGCGCCAGCAGCCAAGATAGGGGGAGCTCTGGGGCCAACGTCCTGACTTTC. This codes for CASSQDRGSSGANVLTF. The chain has TRBV4-1 and TRBJ2-6; D is perhaps TRBD1 (6 bases). The CDR3 runs to 17 residues. CDR1 is MGHRA, CDR2 YSYEKL, per germline. Trimming cost V 0 bases and J 0 bases, with 9 bases left between them.